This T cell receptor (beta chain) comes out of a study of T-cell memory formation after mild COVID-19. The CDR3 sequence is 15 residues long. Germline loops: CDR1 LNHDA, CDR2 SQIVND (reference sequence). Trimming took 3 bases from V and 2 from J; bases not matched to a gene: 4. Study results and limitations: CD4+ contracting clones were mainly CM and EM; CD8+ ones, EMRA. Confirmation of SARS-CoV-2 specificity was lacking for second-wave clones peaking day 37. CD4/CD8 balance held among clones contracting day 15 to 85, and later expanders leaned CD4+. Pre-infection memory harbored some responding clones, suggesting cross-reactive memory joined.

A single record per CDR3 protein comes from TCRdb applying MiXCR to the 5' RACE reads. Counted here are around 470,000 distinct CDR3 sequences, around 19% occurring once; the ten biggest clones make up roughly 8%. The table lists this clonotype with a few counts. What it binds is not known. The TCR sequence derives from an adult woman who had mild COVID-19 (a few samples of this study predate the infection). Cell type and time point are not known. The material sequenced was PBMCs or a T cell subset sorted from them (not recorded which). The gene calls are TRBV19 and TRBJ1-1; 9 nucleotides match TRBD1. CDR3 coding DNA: TGTGCCAGTAGTATTGGGGACAGGGTAAACACTGAAGCTTTCTTT. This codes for CASSIGDRVNTEAFF.